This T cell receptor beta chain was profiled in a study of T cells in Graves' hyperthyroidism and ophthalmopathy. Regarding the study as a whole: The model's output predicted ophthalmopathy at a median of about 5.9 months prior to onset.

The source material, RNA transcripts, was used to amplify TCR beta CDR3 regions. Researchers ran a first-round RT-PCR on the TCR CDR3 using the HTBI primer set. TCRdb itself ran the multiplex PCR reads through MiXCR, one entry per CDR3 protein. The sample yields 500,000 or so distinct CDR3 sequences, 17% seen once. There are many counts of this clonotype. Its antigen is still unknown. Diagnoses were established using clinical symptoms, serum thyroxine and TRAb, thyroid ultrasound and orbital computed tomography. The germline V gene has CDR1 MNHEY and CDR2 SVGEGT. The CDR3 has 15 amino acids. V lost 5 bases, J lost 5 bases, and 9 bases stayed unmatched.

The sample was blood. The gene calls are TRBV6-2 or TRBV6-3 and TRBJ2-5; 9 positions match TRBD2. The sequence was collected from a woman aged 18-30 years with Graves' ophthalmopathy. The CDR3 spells CASSQAGGLVETQYF. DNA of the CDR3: TGTGCCAGCAGTCAAGCGGGAGGACTGGTGGAGACCCAGTACTTC.